These 23 T cell receptor beta chains came from one sample sequenced in a study of human T cells and chemical hapten exposure. The time point: patch test 2, 6 weeks after DPC sensitization. Specified treatment: therapeutic diphenylcyclopropenone sensitization with weekly scalp DPC. In TCRdb, the RACE reads were re-called with MiXCR into one record per CDR3 protein. The sample carries about 110,000 distinct CDR3 sequences, more than 7% recorded once. The specimen comprised whole blood, sampled in connection with sensitization to the hapten diphenylcyclopropenone (DPC). All receptors come from a woman aged 40 to 55 with alopecia areata. Some clones in this sample may be carry-over from other donors' samples.

This rearrangement joins TRBV12-3 or TRBV12-4 to TRBJ2-3; 12 bases are shared with TRBD2. J gave up 2 bases and V 4 bases, and 7 bases lay outside the gene matches. The CDR3 has 17 residues. The CDR3 here is CASSSWTSGALTDTQYF. DNA for the CDR3: TGTGCCAGCAGTTCCTGGACTAGCGGGGCCCTCACAGATACGCAGTATTTT.

The rearrangement joins TRBV11-2 to TRBJ1-5; D not certain. CDR3 length equals 14 residues. Trimming stripped 1 base from V and 7 bases from J, with 11 bases between. CDR1 is SGHAT and CDR2 is FQNNGV in the germline V gene. The CDR3 here is CASSLVEGNQPQHF. DNA for the CDR3: TGTGCCAGCAGCTTAGTCGAGGGAAACCAGCCCCAGCATTTT.

This clonotype was seen ten or more times. The genes are TRBV11-2 and TRBJ2-6; 11 nucleotides align to TRBD1. The CDR3 spans 20 residues. Trimming took 6 bases from V and 3 from J; bases not matched to a gene: 16. Looked up from germline, CDR1 is SGHAT and CDR2 is FQNNGV. For the CDR3, the DNA is TGTGCCAGCAGTTATTTGGGCTGGGACAGGGGGTTTTTTGGGGCCAACGTCCTGACTTTC. As protein: CASSYLGWDRGFFGANVLTF.

This clonotype was seen a handful of times. V and J are TRBV29-1 and TRBJ2-3, with D perhaps TRBD2 (5 bases). CDR1 SQVTM and CDR2 ANQGSEA come from the germline V gene. The CDR3 sequence is 12 residues long. V lost 1 base and J lost 5, with 7 bases in between. In DNA form, the CDR3 reads TGCAGCGTTGAAGGTGCGGGAGATACGCAGTATTTT. Translation: CSVEGAGDTQYF.

This clonotype was detected many times. The V and J genes are TRBV29-1 and TRBJ1-1; D gene ambiguous. The CDR3 sequence is 11 residues long. Trimming shortened V by 4 bases and J by 7 bases, and 10 bases separated the two germline ends. CDR1 is SQVTM and CDR2 is ANQGSEA in the germline V gene. The CDR3 coding sequence is TGCAGCGTTGGACGGGGTTTTGAAGCTTTCTTT. This translates into CSVGRGFEAFF.

This clonotype was seen at least ten times. The CDR3 loop reads CASAANTEAFF. CDR3 in DNA: TGTGCCAGCGCAGCAAACACTGAAGCTTTCTTT. This chain connects TRBV2 to TRBJ1-1; D is ambiguous. This CDR3 is built from 11 residues. CDR1 SNHLY and CDR2 FYNNEI come from the germline V gene. Trimming took off 8 bases at V and 2 bases at J, with 6 bases between the two ends.

The V call is TRBV7-2, the J call TRBJ2-7, with D perhaps assigned TRBD1 or TRBD2 (5 bases each). Trimming took off 4 bases at V and 7 bases at J, with 17 bases between the two ends. The CDR3 consists of 14 residues. Germline CDR1 and CDR2: SGHTA and FQGNSA. CDR3 nucleotide sequence: TGTGCCAGCAGCTCCGGGACCCGAAGGAGGGAGCAGTACTTC. This encodes CASSSGTRRREQYF.

The chain recombines TRBV20-1 with TRBJ1-5; D is perhaps TRBD1 (6 bases). Trimming left V 3 bases short and J 2 bases short, with 14 bases between. The CDR3 totals 15 residues. Germline loops: CDR1 DFQATT, CDR2 SNEGSKA (reference sequence). The chain's CDR3 is CSASMGGAGNQPQHF. In nucleotides, the CDR3 is TGCAGTGCTAGTATGGGGGGCGCAGGCAATCAGCCCCAGCATTTT.

This clonotype came up many times. This rearrangement joins TRBV6-2 or TRBV6-3 to TRBJ1-2, with D perhaps TRBD1 (5 bases). The germline CDR1 and CDR2 sequences are MNHEY and SVGEGT. CDR3 length equals 19 residues. V was clipped by 0 bases and J by 0 bases, with 20 bases between them. CDR3 in DNA: TGTGCCAGCAGTTACTCGTCCAGCGGGGCAAGAAACGCTAACTATGGCTACACCTTC. Its protein is CASSYSSSGARNANYGYTF.

This clonotype has only a few counts. This rearrangement joins TRBV10-3 to TRBJ1-1; no clear D gene. Germline lookup yields CDR1 ENHRY and CDR2 SYGVKD. Trimming stripped 2 bases from V and 1 base from J, with 8 bases between. The CDR3 runs 14 residues. Here the CDR3 reads CAISETAQNTEAFF. The CDR3 coding sequence is TGTGCCATCAGTGAGACAGCCCAGAACACTGAAGCTTTCTTT.

The genes are TRBV7-2 and TRBJ2-1; D is undetermined. V was cut by 5 bases and J by 3 bases, with 11 bases left in between. This CDR3 region has 14 residues. CDR1 is SGHTA and CDR2 is FQGNSA in the germline V gene. CDR3 region: CASSVDPRYNEQFF. CDR3 nucleotides: TGTGCCAGCAGCGTGGACCCCCGCTACAATGAGCAGTTCTTC.

This clonotype was seen more than once but under ten times. This chain uses TRBV7-9 with TRBJ2-1; D ambiguous. The CDR3 is 15 residues long. Germline V gene lookup returns CDR1 SEHNR and CDR2 FQNEAQ (reference sequence). V lost 1 base and J 2 bases, leaving 9 bases between the germline ends. In nucleotides, the CDR3 is TGTGCCAGCAGCTTAGTCGGAGTCACCTACAATGAGCAGTTCTTC. This encodes CASSLVGVTYNEQFF.

In its sample, this clonotype was seen many times. This rearrangement joins TRBV5-1 to TRBJ1-4; a possible D gene is TRBD1 (6 bases). The ends were cut back, 0 bases at V and 9 bases at J, with 15 bases in the middle. The length of the CDR3 is 15 residues. Germline lookup yields CDR1 SGHRS and CDR2 YFSETQ. The CDR3 loop reads CASSLDTGQWKKLFF. Written as DNA, the CDR3 is TGCGCCAGCAGCTTGGATACAGGGCAATGGAAAAAACTGTTTTTT.

This clonotype was seen a handful of times. The chain employs TRBV28 and TRBJ2-1; 7 positions agree with TRBD1. Trimming took 5 bases from V and 5 from J; bases not matched to a gene: 12. Germline V CDR1 and CDR2: MDHEN, SYDVKM. The CDR3 has 16 residues. The CDR3 here is CASSLLPGQIHNEQFF. The CDR3 bases are TGTGCCAGCAGTCTACTTCCGGGACAGATCCACAATGAGCAGTTCTTC.

This clonotype was seen many times. The gene calls are TRBV4-1 and TRBJ1-2; D unresolved. V shed 1 base and J shed 6 bases, with 9 bases lying between them. Germline CDR1 MGHRA, CDR2 YSYEKL. This CDR3 region has 13 residues. The CDR3 DNA reads as TGCGCCAGCAGCCAAGGAGGGTACGATGGCTACACCTTC. It specifies CASSQGGYDGYTF.

The chain uses TRBV9 and TRBJ2-3, with D uncertain. V lost 0 bases to trimming and J lost 7 bases, with 12 bases between them. Germline V gene data show CDR1 as SGDLS and CDR2 as YYNGEE. The CDR3 is made up of 14 amino acids. The CDR3 region has the DNA TGTGCCAGCAGCGTAGAGGATGGCGGCCATACGCAGTATTTT. It yields the protein CASSVEDGGHTQYF.

In this sample, this clonotype turned up a few times. The chain has TRBV7-3 and TRBJ2-3, with 11 bases lining up with TRBD1. The length of the CDR3 is 14 residues. V lost 4 bases, J lost 6 bases, and 3 bases stayed unmatched. Per germline, CDR1 SGHTA and CDR2 FQGTGA. The CDR3 DNA sequence: TGTGCCAGCAGCTCGGGACAGGGGGTGGATACGCAGTATTTT. Translating it yields CASSSGQGVDTQYF. The full variable domain, in which reference TRBV7-3 and TRBJ2-3 provide the parts outside the CDR3, is GAGVSQTPSNKVTEKGKYVELRCDPISGHTALYWYRQSLGQGPEFLIYFQGTGAADDSGLPNDRFFAVRPEGSVSTLKIQRTERGDSAVYLCASSSGQGVDTQYFGPGTRLTVL.

This clonotype was seen a few times. The J gene is TRBJ2-5, the V gene TRBV10-3; D unclear. Germline V gene data show CDR1 as ENHRY and CDR2 as SYGVKD. There are 12 residues in the CDR3. With 6 bases removed from V and 5 bases from J, the gap between germline ends came to 10 bases. Written as DNA, the CDR3 is TGTGCCATCAGCCAGGTCGTGGAGACCCAGTACTTC. Residues: CAISQVVETQYF.

This clonotype was observed a handful of times. This chain uses TRBV5-6 with TRBJ1-3; no clear D gene. The CDR3 contains 14 residues. Germline assignment: CDR1 SGHDT and CDR2 YYEEEE. V lost 0 bases and J lost 0, with 4 bases in between. CDR3 amino acids: CASSLDLSGNTIYF. CDR3 DNA sequence: TGTGCCAGCAGCTTGGACCTCTCTGGAAACACCATATATTTT. Combining the CDR3 with reference TRBV5-6 and TRBJ1-3 gives the whole variable domain DAGVTQSPTHLIKTRGQQVTLRCSPKSGHDTVSWYQQALGQGPQFIFQYYEEEERQRGNFPDRFSGHQFPNYSSELNVNALLLGDSALYLCASSLDLSGNTIYFGEGSWLTVV.

This chain uses TRBV5-1 with TRBJ1-4; maybe TRBD1 (6 bases). Trimming took off 9 bases at V and 0 bases at J, with 15 bases between the two ends. The CDR3 is 15 residues long. The germline V gene has CDR1 SGHRS and CDR2 YFSETQ. The CDR3 loop is CATSPGAATNEKLFF. DNA for the CDR3: TGCGCCACTTCTCCAGGGGCAGCAACTAATGAAAAACTGTTTTTT.

The table lists this clonotype with many counts. The rearrangement uses TRBV3-1 and TRBJ2-1; D unclear. CDR1 is LGHDT and CDR2 is YNNKEL in the germline V gene (reference sequence). Trimming removed 5 bases at V and 5 bases at J, with 7 bases between. The CDR3 runs to 12 residues. Written as DNA, the CDR3 is TGTGCCAGCAGCTTAAACAACAATGAGCAGTTCTTC. Its translation is CASSLNNNEQFF.

This clonotype was detected many times. The CDR3 spells CASSYGWGGEQYF. The CDR3, as DNA: TGTGCCAGCAGTTACGGTTGGGGTGGCGAGCAGTACTTC. The V gene is TRBV6-2 or TRBV6-3, the J gene TRBJ2-7; D gene ambiguous. CDR1 and CDR2 (germline): MNHEY, SVGEGT. Trimming shortened V by 2 bases and J by 6 bases, and 11 bases separated the two germline ends. CDR3 length equals 13 residues.

This clonotype was seen a few times. The chain has TRBV7-9 and TRBJ1-1; D remains ambiguous. This CDR3 is built from 15 residues. Trimming stripped 5 bases from V and 2 bases from J, with 15 bases between. Per the germline V gene, CDR1 is SEHNR and CDR2 is FQNEAQ (reference sequence). In DNA form, the CDR3 reads TGTGCCAGCAGCCCCCCAGCAGCTCCAAACACTGAAGCTTTCTTT. Translation: CASSPPAAPNTEAFF.